The 3 T cell receptor beta chains listed next were all sequenced from one sample in a study of T cell clonality in common variable immunodeficiency (dated by TCRdb to between 2015 and 2017). Libraries came from the immunoSEQ multiplex PCR assay. In its TCRdb copy, this immuneACCESS table keeps in-frame sequences only and misses some clones. Where compared with another copy, unresolved V genes explain less than half of these, and the others have no known cause. This sample shows some 60,000 clones, and none of them turns up only once. The ten largest clonotypes hold around 1.6% of the sample. The sequenced sample consisted of peripheral blood mononuclear cells. Receptors were obtained from a person between 18 and 75 years old in good health.

This clone appeared many times. The read halts 3 residues ahead of the CDR3 end, with the missing end drawn from the germline J gene. This chain connects TRBV6-2 or TRBV6-3 to TRBJ2-3; D is ambiguous. The V end lost 0 bases, the J end lost 2 bases, and 6 bases lay between the germline ends. This CDR3 has 14 amino acids. From germline, CDR1 is MNHEY and CDR2 SVGEGT. The CDR3 reads CASSYSSLTDTQYF. CDR3 DNA, as far as it was read: TGTGCCAGCAGTTACTCGAGCCTCACAGATACG.

This clone has ten or more counts. The read comes to an end 3 residues before the CDR3 does, leaving the germline J gene to fill in the end. The chain employs TRBV7-9 and TRBJ2-7; 7 bases map to TRBD2. This CDR3 contains 14 residues. J gave up 6 bases and V 4 bases, and 9 bases lay outside the gene matches. Germline CDR1 SEHNR, CDR2 FQNEAQ (reference sequence). This CDR3 reads CASSWGGSLGEQYF. Partial CDR3 DNA: TGTGCCAGCAGCTGGGGGGGGTCCCTCGGCGAG. Together with reference TRBV7-9 and TRBJ2-7, the CDR3 gives the full variable domain: DTGVSQNPRHKITKRGQNVTFRCDPISEHNRLYWYRQTLGQGPEFLTYFQNEAQLEKSRLLSDRFSAERPKGSFSTLEIQRTEQGDSAMYLCASSWGGSLGEQYFGPGTRLTVT.

As for this clone: The read is 3 residues too short to cover the CDR3 end, so that end is filled in from the germline J gene. The chain employs TRBV11-3 and TRBJ1-4; 7 bases are a match to TRBD1. CDR3 length equals 15 residues. Germline V gives CDR1 SGHNT, CDR2 YENEEA. Incomplete CDR3 DNA: TGTGCCAGCAGCCCCGGGAGGGGGCATAATTCACCA. This sequence encodes CASSPGRGHNSP. The whole CDR3 region reads CASSPGRGHNSPLFF.